Below, 18 T cell receptor beta chains from the same sample are listed, as sequenced in a study of T cell responses to AZD1222 COVID-19 vaccine. Only in-frame clones appear in the TCRdb table, and some are missing; sequencing was by immunoSEQ multiplex PCR. Of some 160,000 clones detected, 93% appear once; the ten largest clones hold approximately 1%. The material sequenced was peripheral blood, taken on day 0 of AZD1222 vaccination. The receptors here all came from an adult in good health.

This chain connects TRBV19 to TRBJ2-4, with no clear D. The germline V gene encodes CDR1 LNHDA and CDR2 SQIVND (reference sequence). The CDR3 covers 15 residues. V lost 3 bases to trimming and J lost 3 bases, with 12 bases between them. CDR3: CASSIFPMDKNIQYF. The CDR3, as DNA: TGTGCCAGTAGTATCTTCCCGATGGACAAAAACATTCAGTACTTC. Full variable domain (rest looked up from reference TRBV19 and TRBJ2-4): DGGITQSPKYLFRKEGQNVTLSCEQNLNHDAMYWYRQDPGQGLRLIYYSQIVNDFQKGDIAEGYSVSREKKESFPLTVTSAQKNPTAFYLCASSIFPMDKNIQYFGAGTRLSVL.

The table lists this clone with a few counts. The CDR3 sequence is CASSLATSATNEAFF. The CDR3 nucleotides are TGCGCCAGCAGCTTGGCTACCTCGGCGACGAATGAGGCTTTCTTT. The rearrangement links TRBV5-1 to TRBJ1-1; D is uncertain. Germline loops: CDR1 SGHRS, CDR2 YFSETQ. V was clipped by 0 bases and J by 11 bases, with 20 bases between them. The CDR3 sequence is 15 residues long. Looking up the rest from reference TRBV5-1 and TRBJ1-1 gives the full variable domain: KAGVTQTPRYLIKTRGQQVTLSCSPISGHRSVSWYQQTPGQGLQFLFEYFSETQRNKGNFPGRFSGRQFSNSRSEMNVSTLELGDSALYLCASSLATSATNEAFFGQGTRLTVV.

The chain employs TRBV10-2 and TRBJ2-2; no firm D call. V shed 4 bases and J shed 0 bases, with 0 bases lying between them. This CDR3 is 12 amino acids long. Per the germline V gene, CDR1 is WSHSY and CDR2 is SAAADI. The CDR3: CASSANTGELFF. The DNA for the CDR3 is TGCGCCAGCAGTGCGAACACCGGGGAGCTGTTTTTT.

V gene TRBV6-5 combines with J gene TRBJ2-7; D is unclear. Germline values: CDR1 MNHEY, CDR2 SVGAGI. CDR3 size: 13 residues. Between the trimmed V and J ends, which lost 6 bases and 2 bases, there was a span of 11 bases. CDR3 sequence: CASRNSGAYEQYF. As DNA, the CDR3 is TGTGCCAGCAGGAACTCTGGGGCCTACGAGCAGTACTTC.

This clone was picked up one time. V gene TRBV27 combines with J gene TRBJ2-5; tentative D call: TRBD1 (6 bases). Germline CDR1 is MNHEY and CDR2 is SMNVEV (reference sequence). This CDR3 region has 14 residues. V lost 1 base, J lost 1 base, and 7 bases lay in between. CDR3 in amino acids: CASSLWGPQETQYF. The CDR3 nucleotides are TGTGCCAGCAGTTTATGGGGGCCCCAAGAGACCCAGTACTTC.

The gene calls are TRBV30 and TRBJ1-4; no definite D call. Trimming pared 0 bases from V and 7 bases from J, leaving 15 bases between. The CDR3 length is 15 residues. Germline CDR1 and CDR2: GTSNPN and SVGIG (reference sequence). The CDR3 spells CAWSVFSGISEKLFF. The CDR3 DNA reads as TGTGCCTGGAGTGTTTTTTCGGGGATCAGTGAAAAACTGTTTTTT.

The gene calls are TRBV3-1 (or the pseudogene TRBV3-2) and TRBJ1-1; D is ambiguous. CDR1 and CDR2 from the germline V gene are LGHDT and YNNKEL (reference sequence). This CDR3 region has 14 residues. Deletions cut 0 bases from V and 1 base from J, with 6 bases between. CDR3 in DNA: TGTGCCAGCAGCCAAGATCAGAGGAACACTGAAGCTTTCTTT. It codes for CASSQDQRNTEAFF.

V gene TRBV18 combines with J gene TRBJ1-2; TRBD1 matches at 9 bases. The CDR3 consists of 16 residues. J gave up 0 bases and V 4 bases, and 6 bases lay outside the gene matches. The germline gives CDR1 KGHSH, CDR2 LQKENI. Written as DNA, the CDR3 is TGTGCCAGCTCACAGGACAGGGGTACACCTAACTATGGCTACACCTTC. It translates to CASSQDRGTPNYGYTF.

The chain carries TRBV15 and TRBJ2-5; 14 bases match TRBD2. V lost 5 bases, J lost 2 bases, and 10 bases stayed unmatched. This CDR3 has 18 residues. CDR1 is LNHNV and CDR2 is YYDKDF in the germline V gene (reference sequence). The CDR3 loop reads CATSGRLAGGQWQETQYF. DNA of the CDR3: TGTGCCACCAGCGGTCGACTAGCGGGGGGGCAATGGCAAGAGACCCAGTACTTC.

J is TRBJ1-1 and V is TRBV10-3; D remains unclear. The CDR3 extends over 16 amino acids. V was cut by 4 bases and J by 4 bases, with 19 bases left in between. Germline values: CDR1 ENHRY, CDR2 SYGVKD. Here the CDR3 DNA reads TGTGCCATCAGTGTCCACGAGGCCCGAGGAGTCACTGAAGCTTTCTTT. Its protein product is CAISVHEARGVTEAFF.

The rearrangement joins TRBV7-9 to TRBJ1-2, with unresolved D. Germline V lookup: CDR1 SEHNR, CDR2 FQNEAQ (reference sequence). Trimming cost V 1 base and J 6 bases, with 12 bases left between them. CDR3 length: 14 residues. The CDR3, as DNA: TGTGCCAGCAGCTTAGGCCGGTGGATGGATGGCTACACCTTC. Translating gives CASSLGRWMDGYTF.

The chain combines TRBV28 with TRBJ2-7; 9 nucleotides match TRBD1. Germline V gene data show CDR1 as MDHEN and CDR2 as SYDVKM. The length of the CDR3 is 14 residues. The trim removed 6 bases at V and 2 bases at J, leaving 5 bases unmatched. The CDR3 nucleotides are TGTGCCAGCAGGACGGGACAGGGTCCCTACGAGCAGTACTTC. This translates into CASRTGQGPYEQYF. The whole variable domain, remainder taken from reference TRBV28 and TRBJ2-7, is DVKVTQSSRYLVKRTGEKVFLECVQDMDHENMFWYRQDPGLGLRLIYFSYDVKMKEKGDIPEGYSVSREKKERFSLILESASTNQTSMYLCASRTGQGPYEQYFGPGTRLTVT.

V is TRBV5-1 and J is TRBJ2-5; 7 bases align to TRBD1. Germline CDR1 is SGHRS and CDR2 is YFSETQ. The CDR3 extends over 14 amino acids. The J segment lost 5 bases and the V segment lost 0 bases, leaving 4 bases of the junction unmatched. Here the CDR3 DNA reads TGCGCCAGCAGCTTGGAAGGGGGCCGTGAGACCCAGTACTTC. Its protein is CASSLEGGRETQYF. The entire variable domain, with the rest obtained from reference TRBV5-1 and TRBJ2-5, is as follows: KAGVTQTPRYLIKTRGQQVTLSCSPISGHRSVSWYQQTPGQGLQFLFEYFSETQRNKGNFPGRFSGRQFSNSRSEMNVSTLELGDSALYLCASSLEGGRETQYFGPGTRLLVL.

The rearrangement links TRBV24-1 to TRBJ2-1; D not resolved. The CDR3 is 13 amino acids. Germline CDR1 is KGHDR and CDR2 is SFDVKD. Trimming pared 4 bases from V and 5 bases from J, leaving 8 bases between. CDR3 in amino acids: CATSESSDNEQFF. The CDR3, as DNA: TGTGCCACCAGTGAGTCCTCGGACAATGAGCAGTTCTTC.

The chain joins TRBV30 to TRBJ1-1; TRBD1 might be the D (6 bases). There are 14 residues in the CDR3. The V end was cut by 0 bases, the J end by 0 bases, with 8 bases between. Germline CDR1 and CDR2: GTSNPN and SVGIG (reference sequence). The CDR3 spells CAWSVPGVNTEAFF. DNA of the CDR3: TGTGCCTGGAGTGTACCAGGGGTGAACACTGAAGCTTTCTTT.

The rearrangement joins TRBV30 to TRBJ1-3; 8 bases agree with TRBD1. Trimming at V came to 4 bases and at J to 2 bases, leaving 1 base not matched to a gene. This CDR3 has 13 residues. Germline CDR1 is GTSNPN and CDR2 is SVGIG (reference sequence). The CDR3: CAWTGGPGNTIYF. CDR3 DNA sequence: TGTGCCTGGACAGGGGGCCCTGGAAACACCATATATTTT.

This chain links TRBV5-4 with TRBJ2-7, with D possibly being TRBD2 (6 bases). Germline CDR1 SGHNT, CDR2 YYREEE (reference sequence). V lost 2 bases and J 4 bases, leaving 13 bases between the germline ends. CDR3 size: 14 residues. CDR3 loop: CASSFAGRQYEQYF. DNA of the CDR3: TGTGCCAGCAGCTTTGCCGGGAGACAGTACGAGCAGTACTTC.

The rearrangement links TRBV7-8 to TRBJ2-1; D is perhaps TRBD2 (5 bases). The germline gives CDR1 SGHVS, CDR2 FQNEAQ. The V and J ends lost 4 bases and 7 bases respectively, with 17 bases between them. This CDR3 has 15 amino acids. CDR3 DNA: TGTGCCAGCAGCTCCCCCGGGGTGGGGTCGAATGAGCAGTTCTTC. It yields the protein CASSSPGVGSNEQFF.